This T cell receptor (beta chain) appears in the sequencing data of a study of a mutant IDH1 vaccine in newly diagnosed glioma. Study as a whole: Vaccine administration was initiated 4-6 weeks following radiotherapy alone, or with temozolomide cycles. Before enrollment, the patients had been treated with radiotherapy alone, temozolomide alone, or both together. Most of them had received both.

Overall study results and limits: There were vaccine-induced immune responses in around 93% of the patients. Pseudoprogression seemed unrelated to changes in top peripheral T cell clonotypes.

As for time point: week 5, during vaccination. Each vaccine dose was 300 ug of mutant IDH1 20-mer peptide, with topical imiquimod. Germline loops: CDR1 MNHEY, CDR2 SVGAGI. V was cut by 6 bases and J by 2 bases, with 10 bases left in between. This CDR3 is built from 13 residues. Worth noting for this clone: Its antigen remains unknown.

TCRdb keeps only in-frame clones here, not all; method: immunoSEQ multiplex PCR. The table lists about 36,000 clones, 80% to 90% of them singletons. This chain connects TRBV6-5 to TRBJ2-5, with TRBD2 as a possible D gene (5 bases). The sequences come from PBMCs, collected from a glioma patient whose treatment included an IDH1 peptide vaccine. The TCR was taken from a man aged 50 to 59 with glioma. This chain's CDR3 is CASRLTSQETQYF. For the CDR3, the DNA is TGTGCCAGCAGACTTACTAGTCAAGAGACCCAGTACTTC.